The 12 T cell receptor beta chains below all came from one sample that was sequenced in a study of T-cell reconstitution after alpha-beta-depleted transplantation in children. Using unique molecular identifiers, the investigators prepared the TCRbeta library. TCRdb independently ran MiXCR on the PCR reads; one entry per CDR3 protein. The sample lists some 78,000 distinct CDR3 sequences, 11% to 15% occurring once. The sample consisted of PBMCs, mostly from graft donor cells, taken 180 days after TCRalphabeta/CD19-depleted stem cell transplant. The receptor source for this set is a male patient under 10 years old who had a stem cell transplant for acute lymphoblastic leukemia, so the T cells may come from the graft donor.

This clonotype has ten or more counts. CDR3 coding DNA: TGCGCCAGCAGTCACATCCAGGGGAATGAGCAGTTCTTC. Amino acid sequence: CASSHIQGNEQFF. This rearrangement joins TRBV10-1 to TRBJ2-1; the D gene is possibly TRBD1 (6 bases). Germline values: CDR1 WNHNN, CDR2 SYGVQD (reference sequence). Trimming left V 5 bases short and J 7 bases short, with 12 bases between. CDR3 length: 13 amino acids.

The chain has TRBV12-3 or TRBV12-4 and TRBJ2-2; 10 bases are shared with TRBD2. The junction had 10 bases not matched to a gene; V was cut back by 5 bases and J by 4 bases. The CDR3 covers 17 residues. CDR3 sequence: CASSQAAGGPGTGELFF. The CDR3 DNA sequence: TGTGCCAGCAGTCAAGCAGCGGGAGGGCCGGGCACCGGGGAGCTGTTTTTT.

The V call is TRBV9, the J call TRBJ2-1, with D unclear. Germline V gene lookup returns CDR1 SGDLS and CDR2 YYNGEE. This CDR3 contains 12 residues. V lost 4 bases and J lost 4, with 6 bases in between. The CDR3 DNA reads TGTGCCAGCAGCCGAGTATACAATGAGCAGTTCTTC. Its protein is CASSRVYNEQFF.

The chain uses TRBV5-6 and TRBJ1-2; TRBD1 is a possible D gene (5 bases). The CDR3 covers 14 residues. Germline loops: CDR1 SGHDT, CDR2 YYEEEE. Trimming took off 4 bases at V and 3 bases at J, with 13 bases between the two ends. CDR3 sequence reads: CASSRGSNYYGYTF. CDR3 DNA sequence: TGTGCCAGCAGCCGGGGCAGTAACTACTATGGCTACACCTTC.

At least ten counts were recorded for this clonotype. The V and J genes are TRBV27 and TRBJ1-2; D is possibly TRBD1 (5 bases). Trimming removed 2 bases at V and 7 bases at J, with 14 bases between. Germline-derived CDR1 and CDR2 are MNHEY and SMNVEV (reference sequence). The CDR3 is made up of 14 amino acids. This CDR3 reads CASSLRQRKSGYTF. The CDR3 nucleotides read TGTGCCAGCAGTTTAAGACAGCGGAAGAGTGGCTACACCTTC.

CDR3 DNA: TGTGCCAGCAGCTCGGGACTAGCAGTTAACACCGGGGAGCTGTTTTTT. This sequence encodes CASSSGLAVNTGELFF. The rearrangement uses TRBV5-6 and TRBJ2-2, with 9 bases matching TRBD2. The CDR3 is 16 amino acids. Germline assignment: CDR1 SGHDT and CDR2 YYEEEE. V lost 3 bases to trimming and J lost 2 bases; unmatched junction nucleotides: 5.

Concerning this clonotype: Germline is not matched at one junction end, which may reflect a read error. V gene TRBV18 combines with J gene TRBJ2-5; D unclear. From germline, CDR1 is KGHSH and CDR2 LQKENI. The CDR3 has 11 amino acids. The DNA for the CDR3 is TGTGCCAGCCCACCGGCCGAGACCCAGTACTTC. Its protein product is CASPPAETQYF.

This clonotype was found many times. V gene TRBV20-1 combines with J gene TRBJ1-1; D uncertain. Germline lookup yields CDR1 DFQATT and CDR2 SNEGSKA (reference sequence). The CDR3 has 13 amino acids. The ends were cut back, 4 bases at V and 1 base at J, with 10 bases in the middle. The CDR3 DNA reads TGCAGTGCTAACCCCATCCGGAACACTGAAGCTTTCTTT. It is translated as CSANPIRNTEAFF.

The chain uses TRBV9 and TRBJ2-1; D may be TRBD2 (6 bases). Trimming removed 3 bases from V and 7 bases from J, with 14 bases in between. The CDR3 is 14 residues long. CDR1 is SGDLS and CDR2 is YYNGEE in the germline V gene. The CDR3 DNA is TGTGCCAGCAGCGGACTAGTTAAGGGTAATGAGCAGTTCTTC. Protein product: CASSGLVKGNEQFF.

The chain employs TRBV6-1 and TRBJ1-5, with 7 bases aligning to TRBD1. The trim removed 6 bases at V and 5 bases at J, leaving 16 bases unmatched. CDR1 is MNHNS, CDR2 SASEGT, per germline. The CDR3 extends over 17 amino acids. The CDR3 sequence: CASRRTTTGSNYQPQHF. As DNA, the CDR3 is TGTGCCAGCAGGCGGACCACGACAGGGAGTAACTATCAGCCCCAGCATTTT.

This clonotype has a count of ten or more. The chain uses TRBV4-3 and TRBJ2-7, with a tentative D call TRBD1 (5 bases). Germline CDR1 reads LGHNA; CDR2 reads YSLEER. The CDR3 runs 16 residues. V dropped 1 base and J dropped 2 bases, with 15 bases sitting between them. The CDR3 spells CASSQGHTGYPYEQYF. CDR3 DNA sequence: TGCGCCAGCAGCCAAGGGCATACAGGATACCCCTACGAGCAGTACTTC.

Only a few counts were recorded for this clonotype. For the CDR3, the DNA is TGTGCCAGCAGTGCCCAAAAGAAGGGGGTTTTAGCAGATACGCAGTATTTT. This encodes CASSAQKKGVLADTQYF. V usage is TRBV7-9 and J usage is TRBJ2-3, with D possibly TRBD1 on 6 matching bases. CDR1 is SEHNR and CDR2 is FQNEAQ in the germline V gene (reference sequence). V was trimmed by 6 bases and J by 4 bases, leaving 23 bases between them. This CDR3 contains 17 residues.